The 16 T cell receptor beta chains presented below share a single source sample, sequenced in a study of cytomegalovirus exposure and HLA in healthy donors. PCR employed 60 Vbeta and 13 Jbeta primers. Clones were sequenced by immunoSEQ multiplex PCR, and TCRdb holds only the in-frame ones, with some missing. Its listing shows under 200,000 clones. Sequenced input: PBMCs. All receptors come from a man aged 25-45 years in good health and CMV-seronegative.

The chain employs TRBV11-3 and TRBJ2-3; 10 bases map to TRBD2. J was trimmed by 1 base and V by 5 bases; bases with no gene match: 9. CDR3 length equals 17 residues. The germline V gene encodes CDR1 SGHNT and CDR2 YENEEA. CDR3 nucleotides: TGTGCCAGCAGCCCAAGGGGGACTAGCGATGGCACAGATACGCAGTATTTT. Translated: CASSPRGTSDGTDTQYF.

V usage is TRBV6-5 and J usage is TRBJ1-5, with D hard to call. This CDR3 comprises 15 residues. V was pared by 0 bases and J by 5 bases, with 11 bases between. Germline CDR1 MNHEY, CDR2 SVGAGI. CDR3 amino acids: CASSYSSGWDQPQHF. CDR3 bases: TGTGCCAGCAGTTACTCGTCGGGATGGGATCAGCCCCAGCATTTT.

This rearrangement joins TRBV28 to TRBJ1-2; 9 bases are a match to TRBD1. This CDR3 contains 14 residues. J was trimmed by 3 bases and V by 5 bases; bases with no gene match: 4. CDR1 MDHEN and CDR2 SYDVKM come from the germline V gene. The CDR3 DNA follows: TGTGCCAGCAGTGGACAGGGGACATACTATGGCTACACCTTC. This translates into CASSGQGTYYGYTF.

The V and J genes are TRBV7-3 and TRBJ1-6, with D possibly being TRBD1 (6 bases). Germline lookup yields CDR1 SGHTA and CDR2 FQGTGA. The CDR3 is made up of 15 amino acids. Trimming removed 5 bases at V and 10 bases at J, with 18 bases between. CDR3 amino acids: CASSPQGGEGSPLHF. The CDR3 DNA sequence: TGTGCCAGCAGCCCGCAAGGGGGGGAAGGATCACCCCTCCACTTT.

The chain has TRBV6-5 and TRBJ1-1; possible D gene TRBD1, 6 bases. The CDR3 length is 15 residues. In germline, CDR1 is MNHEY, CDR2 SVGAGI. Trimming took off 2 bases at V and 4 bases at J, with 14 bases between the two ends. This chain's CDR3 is CASSYASTGSTEAFF. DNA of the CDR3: TGTGCCAGCAGTTACGCCTCAACAGGGAGCACTGAAGCTTTCTTT.

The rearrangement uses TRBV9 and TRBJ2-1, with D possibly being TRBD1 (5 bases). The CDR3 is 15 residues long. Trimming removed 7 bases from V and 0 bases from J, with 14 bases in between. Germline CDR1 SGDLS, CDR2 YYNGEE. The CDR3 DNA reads TGTGCCAGCGCGGAAGGGGTGAGCTCCTACAATGAGCAGTTCTTC. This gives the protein CASAEGVSSYNEQFF.

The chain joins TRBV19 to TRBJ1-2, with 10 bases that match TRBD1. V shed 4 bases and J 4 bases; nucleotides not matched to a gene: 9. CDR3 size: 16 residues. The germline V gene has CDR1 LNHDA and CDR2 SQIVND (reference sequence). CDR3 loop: CASSRGQGYGGYGYTF. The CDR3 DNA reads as TGTGCCAGTAGTAGGGGACAGGGGTACGGTGGCTATGGCTACACCTTC. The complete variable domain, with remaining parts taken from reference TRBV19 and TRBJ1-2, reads DGGITQSPKYLFRKEGQNVTLSCEQNLNHDAMYWYRQDPGQGLRLIYYSQIVNDFQKGDIAEGYSVSREKKESFPLTVTSAQKNPTAFYLCASSRGQGYGGYGYTFGSGTRLTVV.

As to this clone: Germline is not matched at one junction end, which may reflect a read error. The CDR3 sequence: CASSYRTGGTGTQYF. The CDR3 DNA is TGTGCCAGCAGTTATAGGACAGGGGGTACAGGTACGCAGTATTTT. The chain employs TRBV6-5 and TRBJ2-3; 10 bases match TRBD1. The CDR3 runs 15 residues. Germline loops: CDR1 MNHEY, CDR2 SVGAGI.

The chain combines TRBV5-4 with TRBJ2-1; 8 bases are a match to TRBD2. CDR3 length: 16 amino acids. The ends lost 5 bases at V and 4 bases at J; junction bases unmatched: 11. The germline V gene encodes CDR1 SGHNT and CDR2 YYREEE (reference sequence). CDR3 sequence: CASSRKERETYNEQFF. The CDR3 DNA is TGTGCCAGCAGTCGTAAAGAGCGGGAGACTTACAATGAGCAGTTCTTC. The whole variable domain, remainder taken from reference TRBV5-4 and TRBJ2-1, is ETGVTQSPTHLIKTRGQQVTLRCSSQSGHNTVSWYQQALGQGPQFIFQYYREEENGRGNFPPRFSGLQFPNYSSELNVNALELDDSALYLCASSRKERETYNEQFFGPGTRLTVL.

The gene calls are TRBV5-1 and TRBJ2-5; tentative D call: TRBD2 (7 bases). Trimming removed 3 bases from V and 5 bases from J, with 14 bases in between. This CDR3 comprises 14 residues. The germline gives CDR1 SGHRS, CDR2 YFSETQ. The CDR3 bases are TGCGCCAGCAGCTGGGGGGCGGGAGAGGAGACCCAGTACTTC. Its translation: CASSWGAGEETQYF.

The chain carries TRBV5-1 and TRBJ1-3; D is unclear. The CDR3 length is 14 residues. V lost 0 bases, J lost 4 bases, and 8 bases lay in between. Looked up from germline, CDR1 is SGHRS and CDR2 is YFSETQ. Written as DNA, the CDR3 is TGCGCCAGCAGCTTGGGCGGGCGAGGAAACACCATATATTTT. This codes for CASSLGGRGNTIYF.

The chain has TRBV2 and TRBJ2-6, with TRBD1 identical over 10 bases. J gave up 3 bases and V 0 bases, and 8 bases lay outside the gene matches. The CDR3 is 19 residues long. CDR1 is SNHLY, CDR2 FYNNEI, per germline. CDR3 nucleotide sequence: TGTGCCAGCAGTGAAGCGCTTCTCGGGACAGGGGTTGGGGCCAACGTCCTGACTTTC. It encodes CASSEALLGTGVGANVLTF.

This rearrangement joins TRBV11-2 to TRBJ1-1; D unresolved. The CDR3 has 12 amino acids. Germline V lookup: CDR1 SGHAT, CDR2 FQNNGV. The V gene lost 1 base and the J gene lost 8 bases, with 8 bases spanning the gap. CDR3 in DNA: TGTGCCAGCAGCTTAGTGGCCAGGGAAGCTTTCTTT. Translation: CASSLVAREAFF. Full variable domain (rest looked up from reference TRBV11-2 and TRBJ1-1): EAGVAQSPRYKIIEKRQSVAFWCNPISGHATLYWYQQILGQGPKLLIQFQNNGVVDDSQLPKDRFSAERLKGVDSTLKIQPAKLEDSAVYLCASSLVAREAFFGQGTRLTVV.

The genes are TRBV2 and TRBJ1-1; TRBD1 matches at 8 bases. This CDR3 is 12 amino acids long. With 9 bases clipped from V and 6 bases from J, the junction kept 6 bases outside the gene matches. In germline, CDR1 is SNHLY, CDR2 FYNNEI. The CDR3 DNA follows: TGTGCCAGAGGACAGGGAATCGCTGAAGCTTTCTTT. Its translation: CARGQGIAEAFF.

The CDR3 DNA follows: TGTGCCAGCAGCTTAGGTCACTCGAACACTGAAGCTTTCTTT. It encodes CASSLGHSNTEAFF. The J gene is TRBJ1-1, the V gene TRBV7-2; D call uncertain. This CDR3 is 14 amino acids long. Germline lookup yields CDR1 SGHTA and CDR2 FQGNSA. The ends were cut back, 1 base at V and 1 base at J, with 7 bases in the middle.

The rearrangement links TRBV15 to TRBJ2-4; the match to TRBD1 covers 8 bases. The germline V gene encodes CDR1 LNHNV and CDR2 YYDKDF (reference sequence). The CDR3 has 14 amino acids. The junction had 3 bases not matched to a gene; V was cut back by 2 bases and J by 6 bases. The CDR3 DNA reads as TGTGCCACCAGCAGACGGGGACAGGTAAACATTCAGTACTTC. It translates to CATSRRGQVNIQYF.